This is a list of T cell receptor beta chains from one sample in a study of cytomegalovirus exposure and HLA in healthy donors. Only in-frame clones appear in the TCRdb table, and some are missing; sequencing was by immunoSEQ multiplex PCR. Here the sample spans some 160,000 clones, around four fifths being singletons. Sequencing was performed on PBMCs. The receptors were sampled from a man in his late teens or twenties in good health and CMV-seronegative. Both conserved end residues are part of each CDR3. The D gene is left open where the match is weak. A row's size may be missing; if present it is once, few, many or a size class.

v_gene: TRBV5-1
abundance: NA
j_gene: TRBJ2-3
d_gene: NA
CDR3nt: TGCGCCAGCAGCTTCTATGGGGGGAACGTAGCAGATACGCAGTATTTT
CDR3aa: CASSFYGGNVADTQYF

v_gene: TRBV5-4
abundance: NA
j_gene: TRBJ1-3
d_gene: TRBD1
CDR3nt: TGTGCCAGCAGCCCCGGGACAGGGATCTCTGGAAACACCATATATTTT
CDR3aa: CASSPGTGISGNTIYF

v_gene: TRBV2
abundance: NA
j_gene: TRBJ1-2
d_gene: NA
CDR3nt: TGTGCCAGTGGGGGGGGGTTTGCCTATGGCTACACCTTC
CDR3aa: CASGGGFAYGYTF

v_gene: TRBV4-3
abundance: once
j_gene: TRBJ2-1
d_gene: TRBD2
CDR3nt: TGCGCCAGCAGCCAAGGGGAGGGGCGGTTCCACAATGAGCAGTTCTTC
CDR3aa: CASSQGEGRFHNEQFF

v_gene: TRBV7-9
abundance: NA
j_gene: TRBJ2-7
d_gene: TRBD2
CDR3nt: TGTGCCAGCAGCCCCCGGGTGCTAGCGGGGGACCGACCCTACGAGCAGTACTTC
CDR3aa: CASSPRVLAGDRPYEQYF

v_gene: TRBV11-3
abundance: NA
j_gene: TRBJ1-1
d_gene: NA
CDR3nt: TGTGCCAGCAGCTTAGGCGTGGTCTGGTACACTGAAGCTTTCTTT
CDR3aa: CASSLGVVWYTEAFF

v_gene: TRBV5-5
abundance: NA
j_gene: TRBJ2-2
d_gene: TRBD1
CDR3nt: TGTGCCAGCAGCTCACAGGGGGCTCGAAACACCGGGGAGCTGTTTTTT
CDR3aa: CASSSQGARNTGELFF

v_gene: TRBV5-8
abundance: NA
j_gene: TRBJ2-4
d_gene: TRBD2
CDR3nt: TGTGCCAGCACCATAATACTAGCGGTAAACATTCAGTACTTC
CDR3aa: CASTIILAVNIQYF

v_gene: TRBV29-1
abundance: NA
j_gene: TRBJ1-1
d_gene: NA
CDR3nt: TGCAGCGTTGAAGGGACGGAGGTGGGAGACACTGAAGCTTTCTTT
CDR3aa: CSVEGTEVGDTEAFF

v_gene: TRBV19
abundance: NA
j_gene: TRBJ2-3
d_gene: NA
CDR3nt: TGTGCCAGTAGTCGCTCGGGAGATACGCAGTATTTT
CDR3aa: CASSRSGDTQYF

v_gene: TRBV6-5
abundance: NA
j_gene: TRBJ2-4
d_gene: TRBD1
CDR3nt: TGTGCCAGCAGTTTGACAGGGCACGGCGGAAACATTCAGTACTTC
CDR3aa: CASSLTGHGGNIQYF

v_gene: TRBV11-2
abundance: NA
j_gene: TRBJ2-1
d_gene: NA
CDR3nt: TGTGCCAGCAGCTTAGTTAGCAGCGGAGGAGCTTCCTACAATGAGCAGTTCTTC
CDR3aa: CASSLVSSGGASYNEQFF

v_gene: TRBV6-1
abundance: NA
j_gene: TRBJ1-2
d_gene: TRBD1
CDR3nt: TGTGCCAGCAGTGAAGCACCCCAGGGGGGCTATGGCTACACCTTC
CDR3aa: CASSEAPQGGYGYTF

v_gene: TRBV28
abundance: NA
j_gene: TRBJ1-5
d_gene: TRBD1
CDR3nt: TGTGCCACCGCCGAAGGACAGGGGGCGCAAGGGTTGGAGCCCCAGCATTTT
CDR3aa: CATAEGQGAQGLEPQHF

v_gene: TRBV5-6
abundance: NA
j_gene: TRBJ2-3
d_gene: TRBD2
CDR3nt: TGTGCCAGCAGACCGCTAGCGGGAGAGGTAGATACGCAGTATTTT
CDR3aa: CASRPLAGEVDTQYF

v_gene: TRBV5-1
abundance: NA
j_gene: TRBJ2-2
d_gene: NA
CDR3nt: TGCGCCAGCAGCTTATCAGGTACCGGGGAGCTGTTTTTT
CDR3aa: CASSLSGTGELFF

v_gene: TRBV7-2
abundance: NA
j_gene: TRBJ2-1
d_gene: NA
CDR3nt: TGTGCCAGCAGCTTAAGGCCGGGGCAGGGGAATGAGCAGTTCTTC
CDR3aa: CASSLRPGQGNEQFF

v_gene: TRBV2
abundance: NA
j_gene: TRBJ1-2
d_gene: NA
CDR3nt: TGTGCCAGCAGTGAACAGGAAGCTAACTATGGCTACACCTTC
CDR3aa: CASSEQEANYGYTF

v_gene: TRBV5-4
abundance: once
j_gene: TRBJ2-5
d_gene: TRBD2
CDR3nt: TGTGCCAGCAGCACGGCGAGGACTAGCGGTGAAGAGACCCAGTACTTC
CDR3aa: CASSTARTSGEETQYF

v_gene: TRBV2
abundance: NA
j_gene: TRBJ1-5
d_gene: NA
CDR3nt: TGTGCCAGCAGTACAGGGCTACATCAGCCCCAGCATTTT
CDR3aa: CASSTGLHQPQHF

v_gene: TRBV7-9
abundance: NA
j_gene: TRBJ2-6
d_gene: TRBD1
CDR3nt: TGTGCCAGCAGCTCAAAAACAGGACAGGCTTCTGGGGCCAACGTCCTGACTTTC
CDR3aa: CASSSKTGQASGANVLTF

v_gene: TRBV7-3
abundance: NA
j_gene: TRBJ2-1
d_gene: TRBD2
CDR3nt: TGTGCCAGCAGCTTTAGCGGGGGTGAGCAGTTCTTC
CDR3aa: CASSFSGGEQFF

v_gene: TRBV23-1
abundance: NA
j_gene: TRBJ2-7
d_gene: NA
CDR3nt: TGCGCCAGCAGTCACTCGGACAGCCTAACGTTTTACGAGCAGTACTTC
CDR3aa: CASSHSDSLTFYEQYF

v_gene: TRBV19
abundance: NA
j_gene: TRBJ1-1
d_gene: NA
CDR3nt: TGTGCCAGTAGAGGACAGAACACTGAAGCTTTCTTT
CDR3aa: CASRGQNTEAFF

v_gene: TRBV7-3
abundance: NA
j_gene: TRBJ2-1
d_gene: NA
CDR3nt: TGTGCCAGCAGCTTAGACCGGGGTACCTACAATGAGCAGTTCTTC
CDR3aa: CASSLDRGTYNEQFF

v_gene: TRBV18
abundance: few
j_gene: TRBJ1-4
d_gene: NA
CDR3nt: TGTGCCAGCTCCCCCTTGTCAAAAACACACCATGCAACTAATGAAAAACTGTTTTTT
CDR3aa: CASSPLSKTHHATNEKLFF

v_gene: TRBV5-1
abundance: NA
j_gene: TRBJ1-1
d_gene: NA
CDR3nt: TGCGCCAGCAGCTTGAGCCAGAACACTGAAGCTTTCTTT
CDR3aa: CASSLSQNTEAFF

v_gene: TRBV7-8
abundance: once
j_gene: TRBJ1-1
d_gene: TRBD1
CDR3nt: TGTGCCAGCAGTCTCGGACAGGTCAACACTGAAGCTTTCTTT
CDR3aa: CASSLGQVNTEAFF

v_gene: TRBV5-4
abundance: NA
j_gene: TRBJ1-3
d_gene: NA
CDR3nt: TGTGCCAGCAGCCGTTGGGGGGGATCGTATGGAAACACCATATATTTT
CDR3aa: CASSRWGGSYGNTIYF

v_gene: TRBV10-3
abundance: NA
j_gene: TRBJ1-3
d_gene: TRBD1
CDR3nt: TGTGCCATCAGTGAGTACAGGGGGTCCTCTGGAAACACCATATATTTT
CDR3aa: CAISEYRGSSGNTIYF

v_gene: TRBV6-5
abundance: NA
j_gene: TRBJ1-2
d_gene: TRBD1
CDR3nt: TGTGCCAGCAGTTACTCTGGACAGGGGAACTATGGCTACACCTTC
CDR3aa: CASSYSGQGNYGYTF

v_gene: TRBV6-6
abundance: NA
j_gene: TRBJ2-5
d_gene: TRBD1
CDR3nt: TGTGCCAGCAGTTCTACCTTGGGACAGAAAGAGACCCAGTACTTC
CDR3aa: CASSSTLGQKETQYF

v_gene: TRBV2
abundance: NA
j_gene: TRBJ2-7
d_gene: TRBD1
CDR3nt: TGTGCCAGCCGAGGGACAGGGGCCTACGAGCAGTACTTC
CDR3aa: CASRGTGAYEQYF

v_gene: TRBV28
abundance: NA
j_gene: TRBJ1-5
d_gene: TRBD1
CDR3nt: TGTGCCAGCAGTTCGGCTCGGGACAGGGGATACCAGCCCCAGCATTTT
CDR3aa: CASSSARDRGYQPQHF

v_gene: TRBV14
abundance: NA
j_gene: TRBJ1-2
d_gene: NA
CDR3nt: TGTGCCAGCAGCCAAGGGGAGGGCCTCTATGGCTACACCTTC
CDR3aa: CASSQGEGLYGYTF

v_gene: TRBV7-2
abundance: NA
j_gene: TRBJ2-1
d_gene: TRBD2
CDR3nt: TGTGCCAGCAGCTTAGAGCGAACTAGCGGGAGGTCGTACAATGAGCAGTTCTTC
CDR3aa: CASSLERTSGRSYNEQFF

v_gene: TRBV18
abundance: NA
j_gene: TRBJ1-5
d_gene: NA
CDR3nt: TGTGCCAGCTCATCTACAGGGACGAGCAATCAGCCCCAGCATTTT
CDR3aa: CASSSTGTSNQPQHF

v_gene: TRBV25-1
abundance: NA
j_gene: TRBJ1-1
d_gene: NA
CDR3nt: TGTGCCAGCAACTCACAGGGTGGAGCTTTCTTT
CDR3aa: CASNSQGGAFF

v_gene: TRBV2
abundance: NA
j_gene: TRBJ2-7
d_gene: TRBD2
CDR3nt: TGTGCCAGCAGTGACTCGACGGGGGGATCCTACGAGCAGTACTTC
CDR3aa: CASSDSTGGSYEQYF

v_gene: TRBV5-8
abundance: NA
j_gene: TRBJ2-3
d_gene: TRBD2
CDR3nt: TGTGCCAGCAGCTTTCTAGCGGGAGGCGGCACAGATACGCAGTATTTT
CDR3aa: CASSFLAGGGTDTQYF

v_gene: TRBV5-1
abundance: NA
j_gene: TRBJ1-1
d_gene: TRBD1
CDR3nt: TGCGCCAGCAGTTCCGGGACAGAGAACACTGAAGCTTTCTTT
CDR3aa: CASSSGTENTEAFF

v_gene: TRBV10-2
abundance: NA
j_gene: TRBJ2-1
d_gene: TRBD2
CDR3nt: TGCGCCAGCAGTGAGTCCGGGGCGGGGGGGCCCCACAATGAGCAGTTCTTC
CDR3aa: CASSESGAGGPHNEQFF

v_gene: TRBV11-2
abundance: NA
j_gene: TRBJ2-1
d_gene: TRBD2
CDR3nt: TGTGCCAGCAGCCGCGGACTAGCGGGAATCGATGAGCAGTTCTTC
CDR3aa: CASSRGLAGIDEQFF

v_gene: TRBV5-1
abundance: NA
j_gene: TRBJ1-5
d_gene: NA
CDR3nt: TGCGCCAGCAGCTTGCGGCCCAGGGCCCTAGGTCAGCCCCAGCATTTT
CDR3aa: CASSLRPRALGQPQHF

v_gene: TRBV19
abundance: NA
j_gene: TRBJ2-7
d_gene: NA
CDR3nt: TGTGCCAGTAAGACAGCTTCCGAGCAGTACTTC
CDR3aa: CASKTASEQYF

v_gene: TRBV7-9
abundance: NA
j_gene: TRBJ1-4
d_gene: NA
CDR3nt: TGTGCCAGCAGCGCCCGGGACTACCCAAGTCCGTTTTTT
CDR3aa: CASSARDYPSPFF

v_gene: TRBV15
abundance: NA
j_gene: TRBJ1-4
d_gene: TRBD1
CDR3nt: TGTGCCACCAGCTCCCAACAGGGGGCAGAAGAAAAACTGTTTTTT
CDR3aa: CATSSQQGAEEKLFF

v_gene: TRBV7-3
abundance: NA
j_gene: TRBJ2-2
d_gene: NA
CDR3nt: TGTGCCAGCAGCTCACAGGGGAACACCGGGGAGCTGTTTTTT
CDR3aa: CASSSQGNTGELFF

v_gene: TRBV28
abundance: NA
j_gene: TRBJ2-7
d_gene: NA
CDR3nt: TGTGCCAGCAGTTTTCCCTTCGGGTCCTACGAGCAGTACTTC
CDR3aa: CASSFPFGSYEQYF

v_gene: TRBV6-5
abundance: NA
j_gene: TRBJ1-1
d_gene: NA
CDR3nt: TGTGCCAGCAGTTACCTGGACGGGAGTGAAGCTTTCTTT
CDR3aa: CASSYLDGSEAFF

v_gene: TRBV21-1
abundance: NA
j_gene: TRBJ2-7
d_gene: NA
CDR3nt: TGTGCCAGCAGCGCCGAATGGGACAAGGTCTACGAGCAGTACTTC
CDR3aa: CASSAEWDKVYEQYF

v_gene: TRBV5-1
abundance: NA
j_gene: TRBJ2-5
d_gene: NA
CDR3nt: TGCGCCAGCAGCTTGGAACTTGACAGGTCAGAGACCCAGTACTTC
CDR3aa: CASSLELDRSETQYF